These 22 T cell receptor beta chains came from one sample sequenced in a study of T cells after yellow fever vaccination. MiXCR, run by TCRdb on the 5' RACE reads, gives a single entry per CDR3 protein. The sample carries some 250,000 distinct CDR3 sequences, 3.6% recorded once. Source: PBMCs, taken 15 days after the yellow fever booster vaccination. These receptors were obtained from a man aged 18 to 30 who received the YFV17D yellow fever vaccine.

This clonotype was seen repeatedly, ten times or more. The chain is built from TRBV5-1 and TRBJ2-3; 13 positions agree with TRBD2. Germline assignment: CDR1 SGHRS and CDR2 YFSETQ. The CDR3 extends over 17 amino acids. The ends lost 6 bases at V and 5 bases at J; junction bases unmatched: 12. CDR3 nucleotides: TGCGCCAGCACCGAGACTAGCGGGGGGATGTACGGAGATACGCAGTATTTT. It codes for CASTETSGGMYGDTQYF.

This clonotype was seen repeatedly, ten times or more. The chain carries TRBV12-3 or TRBV12-4 and TRBJ1-2; D gene unclear. The CDR3 is made up of 12 amino acids. V was pared by 3 bases and J by 5 bases, with 7 bases between. CDR3 nucleotides: TGTGCCAGCAGTTTGGAGGAATATGGCTACACCTTC. This gives the protein CASSLEEYGYTF.

In its sample, this clonotype was seen many times. The chain joins TRBV2 to TRBJ2-7; D not certain. Trimming left V 6 bases short and J 6 bases short, with 6 bases between. The CDR3 has 10 amino acids. Germline CDR1 and CDR2: SNHLY and FYNNEI. The chain's CDR3 is CASRTGEQYF. CDR3 sequence (DNA): TGTGCCAGCAGGACGGGCGAGCAGTACTTC.

In its sample, this clonotype was seen many times. The chain couples TRBV20-1 to TRBJ1-1; D not resolved. Germline assignment: CDR1 DFQATT and CDR2 SNEGSKA (reference sequence). Trimming pared 6 bases from V and 1 base from J, leaving 12 bases between. CDR3 length: 13 residues. CDR3 protein: CSATLPQNTEAFF. The CDR3, as DNA: TGCAGTGCGACTCTCCCACAGAACACTGAAGCTTTCTTT.

This clonotype was counted ten times or more. This chain uses TRBV30 with TRBJ1-6; no definite D call. The CDR3 loop spans 14 amino acids. The V gene lost 2 bases and the J gene lost 7 bases, with 12 bases spanning the gap. Germline CDR1 and CDR2: GTSNPN and SVGIG (reference sequence). The chain's CDR3 is CAWSPWTENSPLHF. The CDR3 DNA sequence: TGTGCCTGGAGTCCCTGGACTGAGAATTCACCCCTCCACTTT. Variable domain in full (rest from reference TRBV30 and TRBJ1-6): SQTIHQWPATLVQPVGSPLSLECTVEGTSNPNLYWYRQAAGRGLQLLFYSVGIGQISSEVPQNLSASRPQDRQFILSSKKLLLSDSGFYLCAWSPWTENSPLHFGNGTRLTVT.

This clonotype was counted many times. In nucleotides, the CDR3 is TGTGCCAGCAGTCCTACAGGGAGATCTGGGGCCAACGTCCTGACTTTC. Its translation: CASSPTGRSGANVLTF. The V and J genes are TRBV12-3 or TRBV12-4 and TRBJ2-6, with D perhaps TRBD1 (6 bases). CDR3 length equals 16 residues. V lost 5 bases to trimming and J lost 1 base, with 12 bases between them.

This clonotype has only a few counts. The CDR3 coding sequence is TGTGCCAGCAGCTTAGGGGACAGCCGCAATCAGCCCCAGCATTTT. It yields the protein CASSLGDSRNQPQHF. The chain is built from TRBV7-2 and TRBJ1-5, with 7 bases matching TRBD1. The CDR3 has 15 residues. V lost 1 base, J lost 2 bases, and 2 bases stayed unmatched. The germline CDR1 and CDR2 sequences are SGHTA and FQGNSA. Together with reference TRBV7-2 and TRBJ1-5, the CDR3 gives the full variable domain: GAGVSQSPSNKVTEKGKDVELRCDPISGHTALYWYRQSLGQGLEFLIYFQGNSAPDKSGLPSDRFSAERTGGSVSTLTIQRTQQEDSAVYLCASSLGDSRNQPQHFGDGTRLSIL.

This clonotype has at least ten counts. V and J are TRBV6-1 and TRBJ2-3; TRBD2 matches 7 bases. With V trimmed by 5 bases and J by 0 bases, 8 bases remained unmatched. CDR1 MNHNS and CDR2 SASEGT come from the germline V gene. The CDR3 is made up of 16 amino acids. CDR3: CASSIPAGESTDTQYF. Written as DNA, the CDR3 is TGTGCCAGCAGTATCCCCGCGGGGGAGAGCACAGATACGCAGTATTTT.

Notes on this clonotype: One end of the junction varies from germline; a read error may be responsible. V gene TRBV7-8 combines with J gene TRBJ2-3; no firm D call. Per germline, CDR1 SGHVS and CDR2 FQNEAQ. The CDR3 consists of 12 residues. The CDR3 bases are TGTGCCAGAAGCTTTGGGGCAGATACGCAGTATTTT. Encoded protein: CARSFGADTQYF.

This clonotype showed up many times. The chain joins TRBV5-1 to TRBJ2-4; D is unclear. The V end lost 4 bases, the J end lost 0 bases, and 14 bases lay between the germline ends. This CDR3 spans 16 amino acids. The V gene's germline CDR1 is SGHRS and CDR2 YFSETQ. This chain's CDR3 is CASSAGTGLAKNIQYF. In nucleotides, the CDR3 is TGCGCCAGCAGCGCAGGAACTGGTCTAGCCAAAAACATTCAGTACTTC.

The sample holds many counts of this clonotype. The CDR3, as DNA: TGTGCCAGCAGTGAGGGCGGGAGCACAGATACGCAGTATTTT. Its translation: CASSEGGSTDTQYF. The chain has TRBV2 and TRBJ2-3; D might be TRBD2 (5 bases). Germline lookup yields CDR1 SNHLY and CDR2 FYNNEI. The CDR3 spans 14 residues. V shed 3 bases and J shed 0 bases, with 7 bases lying between them.

This clonotype was recorded many times. The chain joins TRBV20-1 to TRBJ2-7; 10 bases match TRBD2. After removal of 1 base from V and 3 bases from J, the junction contained 0 bases not matched to a gene. The CDR3 runs to 13 residues. The germline V gene has CDR1 DFQATT and CDR2 SNEGSKA (reference sequence). The CDR3 loop is CSARASGGYEQYV. CDR3 nucleotides: TGCAGTGCTAGAGCTAGCGGGGGCTACGAGCAGTACGTC.

Regarding this clonotype: This may arise from a read error, as a much more abundant clone is one base away. The chain carries TRBV7-7 and TRBJ2-5; D not resolved. The germline V gene has CDR1 SSHAT and CDR2 FNYEAQ (reference sequence). The CDR3 is 13 amino acids. The CDR3: CASSLGEKETKYF. The DNA of the CDR3 is TGTGCCAGCAGCTTAGGAGAAAAGGAGACCAAGTACTTC.

In its sample, this clonotype was seen many times. The chain is built from TRBV4-3 and TRBJ1-4, with D perhaps TRBD1 (6 bases). Trimming removed 4 bases from V and 8 bases from J, with 11 bases in between. Per the germline V gene, CDR1 is LGHNA and CDR2 is YSLEER. CDR3 length: 13 amino acids. In nucleotides, the CDR3 is TGCGCCAGCAGCCTAAGGGACAACGAAAAACTGTTTTTT. Its protein is CASSLRDNEKLFF.

The chain has TRBV4-2 and TRBJ2-5; D uncertain. Trimming took 1 base from V and 5 from J, leaving 5 bases between them. The germline V gene encodes CDR1 LGHNA and CDR2 YNFKEQ. This CDR3 is built from 12 residues. CDR3 DNA: TGTGCCAGCAGCCAAGGGGTCGAGACCCAGTACTTC. This codes for CASSQGVETQYF.

This clonotype came up many times. The V gene is TRBV3-1, the J gene TRBJ1-2; no reliable D call. This CDR3 region has 13 residues. V lost 1 base and J 6 bases, leaving 9 bases between the germline ends. Germline V gene lookup returns CDR1 LGHDT and CDR2 YNNKEL (reference sequence). CDR3 sequence: CASSQARPNGYTF. The CDR3 nucleotides are TGTGCCAGCAGCCAAGCTCGCCCAAATGGCTACACCTTC. Together with reference TRBV3-1 and TRBJ1-2, the CDR3 gives the full variable domain: DTAVSQTPKYLVTQMGNDKSIKCEQNLGHDTMYWYKQDSKKFLKIMFSYNNKELIINETVPNRFSPKSPDKAHLNLHINSLELGDSAVYFCASSQARPNGYTFGSGTRLTVV.

Regarding this clonotype: One end of the junction is discordant with germline, which a read error may explain. The rearrangement joins TRBV11-2 to TRBJ2-7; the D is unclear. This CDR3 has 10 residues. In germline, CDR1 is SGHAT, CDR2 FQNNGV. The CDR3 DNA follows: TGTGTCAGCAGCTCTTACGAGCAGTACTTC. It yields the protein CVSSSYEQYF.

This clonotype was recorded many times. V gene TRBV10-2 combines with J gene TRBJ2-5; D gene uncertain. Trimming removed 1 base from V and 7 bases from J, with 10 bases in between. The CDR3 spans 13 residues. Germline values: CDR1 WSHSY, CDR2 SAAADI. In DNA, the CDR3 is TGCGCCAGCAGTGAGTTCAGTTCAGGGACCCAGTACTTC. Its translation is CASSEFSSGTQYF.

This clonotype was detected ten times or more. This rearrangement joins TRBV5-1 to TRBJ1-3; no definite D call. The CDR3 runs to 14 residues. Trimming cost V 4 bases and J 0 bases, with 8 bases left between them. CDR1 and CDR2 from the germline V gene are SGHRS and YFSETQ. CDR3 DNA: TGCGCCAGCAGCGACGGGAGCTCTGGAAACACCATATATTTT. Its translation: CASSDGSSGNTIYF.

This clonotype occurred many times. The rearrangement links TRBV18 to TRBJ2-7; a weak D match, TRBD1 (6 bases). The CDR3 has 15 residues. V was pared by 3 bases and J by 2 bases, with 14 bases between. Germline loops: CDR1 KGHSH, CDR2 LQKENI. DNA for the CDR3: TGTGCCAGCTCACCTCAGCAGGGGCCCCCCTACGAGCAGTACGTC. Translated, it gives CASSPQQGPPYEQYV.

In this sample, this clonotype turned up many times. The chain has TRBV10-3 and TRBJ2-3, with 9 bases fitting TRBD1. Losses at the gene ends were 6 bases for V and 0 bases for J; bases not matched to a gene: 16. The germline CDR1 and CDR2 sequences are ENHRY and SYGVKD. This CDR3 comprises 19 residues. Here the CDR3 DNA reads TGTGCCATCAGACCGGGACAGGGATTTTGGTCCTCTAGCACAGATACGCAGTATTTT. Translated: CAIRPGQGFWSSSTDTQYF.

This clonotype was observed at least ten times. The chain couples TRBV4-1 to TRBJ2-5; D gene unclear. This CDR3 has 13 residues. Germline-derived CDR1 and CDR2 are MGHRA and YSYEKL. V gave up 5 bases and J gave up 2 bases, with 9 bases separating them. The CDR3 bases are TGCGCCAGCAGCGTTATCGAGCAAGAGACCCAGTACTTC. Its protein product is CASSVIEQETQYF.